The source of this T cell receptor (beta chain) is a study of cytomegalovirus exposure and HLA in healthy donors. At the level of the study: Of some 410 genotyped donors, more than 65% grouped in the Caucasian-associated ancestry cluster. Study-level results: It was assumed in the presence/absence analyses that sequencing depth was roughly uniform across donors. According to the study, 180 or so TCR beta chains were cytomegalovirus-associated. Three CMV-associated chains proved CMV antigen-specific in vitro.

Both 60 Vbeta primers and 13 Jbeta primers went into the PCR. The protocol was immunoSEQ multiplex PCR, while the TCRdb copy is restricted to in-frame clones and leaves out a portion. The sample gives under 150,000 clones, around 78% of which show up once; approximately 1.8% is in the top ten. In germline, CDR1 is SGHRS, CDR2 YFSETQ. Germline trimming cut 0 bases from V and 6 bases from J; bases unmatched to any gene: 13. The length of the CDR3 is 17 residues. About this clone itself: The antigen is undetermined.

The sequence was obtained from a woman in her thirties or forties in good health and CMV-seronegative. The sequencing sample was made of PBMCs. The rearrangement joins TRBV5-1 to TRBJ1-2, with TRBD1 matching 8 bases. The CDR3: CASSLGDRNLLADGYTF. The CDR3 DNA reads as TGCGCCAGCAGCTTGGGGGACAGGAATTTATTAGCGGATGGCTACACCTTC.